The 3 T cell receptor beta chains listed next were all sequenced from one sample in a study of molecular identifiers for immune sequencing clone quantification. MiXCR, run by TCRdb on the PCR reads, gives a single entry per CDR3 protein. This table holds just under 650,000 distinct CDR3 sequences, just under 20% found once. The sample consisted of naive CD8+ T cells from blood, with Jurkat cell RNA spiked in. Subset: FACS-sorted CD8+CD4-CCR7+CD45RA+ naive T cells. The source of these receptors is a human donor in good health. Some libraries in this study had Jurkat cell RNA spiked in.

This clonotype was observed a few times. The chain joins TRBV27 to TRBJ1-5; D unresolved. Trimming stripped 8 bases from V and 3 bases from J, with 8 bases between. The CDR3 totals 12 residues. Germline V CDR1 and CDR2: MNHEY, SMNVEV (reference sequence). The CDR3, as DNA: TGTGCCAGCCGGGGTAACAATCAGCCCCAGCATTTT. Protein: CASRGNNQPQHF.

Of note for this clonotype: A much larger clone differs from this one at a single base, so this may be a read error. The CDR3 region has the DNA TGTGCCACCAGCATTGGAGTCGCCAGGGGCACTGGAGCTTTCTTT. It is translated as CATSIGVARGTGAFF. The chain couples TRBV15 to TRBJ1-1; perhaps TRBD1 as D (6 bases). The CDR3 length is 15 residues. Germline assignment: CDR1 LNHNV and CDR2 YYDKDF (reference sequence).

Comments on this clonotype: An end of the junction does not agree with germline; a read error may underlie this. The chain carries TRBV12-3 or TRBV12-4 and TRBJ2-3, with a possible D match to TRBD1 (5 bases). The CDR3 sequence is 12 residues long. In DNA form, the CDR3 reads TGTGCCAGCAGTTTATACACAGGTACGCAGTATTTT. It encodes CASSLYTGTQYF.